One T cell receptor beta chain is described in this entry. The antigen is unknown. TCRdb called the reads again in MiXCR, with one record for every CDR3 protein. This table holds about 450,000 distinct CDR3 sequences, around 32% found once. This specimen belongs to a study of T cell repertoires in cytomegalovirus infection. Overall study: From public TCR beta signatures came an indication of both CMV infection and matching HLA type. Study outcomes and limitations: The ex vivo response showed dominance by HLA-C-restricted CMV-specific TCR beta clonotypes. Carriers of CMV plus the relevant HLA were identified by cumulative public TCR beta family frequency.

This TCR derives from a human donor in good health (CMV status not recorded). Some clones in this sample may be carry-over from other donors' samples. Sequences were obtained from PBMCs.

Here the CDR3 reads CASSLMGSGRASYTF. CDR3 in DNA: TGTGCCAGCAGCTTGATGGGGTCCGGGAGGGCCAGCTACACCTTC. The chain carries TRBV5-5 and TRBJ1-2; D gene ambiguous. The CDR3 sequence is 15 residues long. In germline, CDR1 is SGHKS, CDR2 YYEKEE (reference sequence). Between the trimmed V and J ends, which lost 1 base and 9 bases, there was a span of 19 bases.